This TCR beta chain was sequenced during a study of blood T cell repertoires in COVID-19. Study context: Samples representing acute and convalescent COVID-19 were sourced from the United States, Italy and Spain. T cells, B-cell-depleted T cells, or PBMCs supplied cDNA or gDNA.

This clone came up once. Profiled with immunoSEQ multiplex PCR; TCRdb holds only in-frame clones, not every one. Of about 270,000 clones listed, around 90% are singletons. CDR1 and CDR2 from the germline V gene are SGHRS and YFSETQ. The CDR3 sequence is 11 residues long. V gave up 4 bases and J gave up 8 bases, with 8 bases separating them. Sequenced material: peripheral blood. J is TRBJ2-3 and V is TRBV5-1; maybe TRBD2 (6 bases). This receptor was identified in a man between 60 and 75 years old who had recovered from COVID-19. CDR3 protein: CASSPGLTQYF. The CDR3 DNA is TGCGCCAGCAGCCCGGGACTTACGCAGTATTTT.